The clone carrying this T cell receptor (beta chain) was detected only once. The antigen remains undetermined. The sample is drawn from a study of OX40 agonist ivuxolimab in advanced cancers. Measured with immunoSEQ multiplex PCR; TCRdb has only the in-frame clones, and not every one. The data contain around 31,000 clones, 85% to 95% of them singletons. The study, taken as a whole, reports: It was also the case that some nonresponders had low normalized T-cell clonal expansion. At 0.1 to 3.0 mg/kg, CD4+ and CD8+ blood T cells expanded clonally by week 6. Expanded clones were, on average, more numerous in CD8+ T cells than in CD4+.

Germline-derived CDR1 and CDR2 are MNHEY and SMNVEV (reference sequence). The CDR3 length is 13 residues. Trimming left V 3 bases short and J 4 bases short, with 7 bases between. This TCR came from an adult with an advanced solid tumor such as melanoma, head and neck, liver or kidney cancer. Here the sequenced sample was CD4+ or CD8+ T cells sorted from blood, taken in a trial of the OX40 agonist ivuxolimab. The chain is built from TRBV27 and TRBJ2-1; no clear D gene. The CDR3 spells CASSLGLYNEQFF. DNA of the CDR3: TGTGCCAGCAGTTTGGGCCTATACAATGAGCAGTTCTTC.